The TCR beta chain under discussion was sequenced for a study of cytotoxic CD8 clonotypes in ibrutinib-treated CLL. The intended depth for sequencing was 1 in 200,000 to 1 in 1 million T cells. TCRdb's copy holds only in-frame clones and misses some; the assay was immunoSEQ multiplex PCR. The data contain approximately 120,000 clones, 84% of them singletons. Germline loops: CDR1 SGDLS, CDR2 YYNGEE. V shed 0 bases and J shed 5 bases, with 15 bases lying between them. This CDR3 is 16 amino acids long. This clonotype originated in a human donor with chronic lymphocytic leukemia. This material consisted of PBMCs, taken after 24 months of ibrutinib treatment. The chain is built from TRBV9 and TRBJ2-1, with D hard to call. CDR3 sequence (DNA): TGTGCCAGCAGCGTAGTGGTCGGGCCCTACGACAATGAGCAGTTCTTC. Its protein is CASSVVVGPYDNEQFF.